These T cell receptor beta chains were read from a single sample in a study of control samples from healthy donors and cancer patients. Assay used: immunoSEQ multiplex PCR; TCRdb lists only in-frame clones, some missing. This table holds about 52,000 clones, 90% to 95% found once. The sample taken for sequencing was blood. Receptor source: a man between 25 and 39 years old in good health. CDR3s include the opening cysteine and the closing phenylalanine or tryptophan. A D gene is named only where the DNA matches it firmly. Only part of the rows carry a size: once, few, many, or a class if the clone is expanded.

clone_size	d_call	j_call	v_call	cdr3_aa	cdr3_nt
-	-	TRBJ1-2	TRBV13	CASSLGPGGYTF	TGTGCCAGCAGCTTAGGCCCAGGAGGCTACACCTTC
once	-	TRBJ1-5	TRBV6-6	CASSYSSGGLQPQHF	TGTGCCAGCAGTTACTCGAGTGGGGGGCTTCAGCCCCAGCATTTT
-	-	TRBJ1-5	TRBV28	CASSFGQGNQPQHF	TGTGCCAGCAGTTTCGGCCAGGGCAATCAGCCCCAGCATTTT
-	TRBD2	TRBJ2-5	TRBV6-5	CASSFPGLEGRTTQYF	TGTGCCAGCAGTTTCCCTGGACTAGAAGGTCGTACGACCCAGTACTTC
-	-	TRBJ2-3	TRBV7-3	CASSPQRTDTQYF	TGTGCCAGCAGCCCCCAGAGGACAGATACGCAGTATTTT
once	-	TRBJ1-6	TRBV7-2	CASSSGNSPLHF	TGTGCCAGCAGCTCGGGGAATTCACCCCTCCACTTT
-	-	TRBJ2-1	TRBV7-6	CASSPRYFSYNEQFF	TGTGCCAGCAGCCCCCGCTACTTCTCCTACAATGAGCAGTTCTTC
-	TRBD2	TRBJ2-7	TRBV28	CASSLSGSDYEQYF	TGTGCCAGCAGTCTCAGCGGGAGTGACTACGAGCAGTACTTC
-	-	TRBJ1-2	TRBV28	CASSLQGQGYTF	TGTGCCAGCAGTTTACAGGGGCAAGGCTACACCTTC
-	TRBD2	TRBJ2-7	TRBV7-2	CASSLVSAGDGEQYF	TGTGCCAGCAGCTTAGTATCAGCGGGAGACGGCGAGCAGTACTTC
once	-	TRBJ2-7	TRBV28	CASSLVRFSYEQYF	TGTGCCAGCAGTTTGGTCAGGTTCTCCTACGAGCAGTACTTC
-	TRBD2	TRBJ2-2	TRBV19	CATSSGRPNTGELFF	TGTGCCACCTCTAGCGGGAGACCGAACACCGGGGAGCTGTTTTTT
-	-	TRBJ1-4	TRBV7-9	CASSASPADQLFF	TGTGCCAGCAGCGCTTCCCCGGCGGACCAACTGTTTTTT
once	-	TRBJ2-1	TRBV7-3	CASSYTGSGGYNEQFF	TGTGCCAGCAGTTATACAGGGTCGGGTGGCTACAATGAGCAGTTCTTC
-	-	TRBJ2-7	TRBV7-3	CASSLRAGGISYEQYF	TGTGCCAGCAGCTTGAGGGCCGGGGGCATAAGCTACGAGCAGTACTTC